This entry is about one T cell receptor beta chain. The sample originates from a study of blood T cell repertoires in COVID-19. Study as a whole: The United States, Italy and Spain provided the acute and convalescent COVID-19 samples. Sources were T cells, B-cell-depleted T cells, or PBMCs; the material itself was cDNA or gDNA.

CDR3 length equals 14 residues. With V trimmed by 8 bases and J by 5 bases, 6 bases remained unmatched. CDR1 and CDR2 (germline): LNHDA, SQIVND (reference sequence). As handled by the study authors: From reference gene primer amplification, estimates of nucleated cell counts were derived. Some clones are missing from TCRdb's copy, which holds only in-frame ones; the method was immunoSEQ multiplex PCR. V, J and clone size were drawn from that table, and D and trimming were deduced from the DNA. Among tens of thousands of clones listed, roughly four fifths were seen once. This chain links TRBV19 with TRBJ1-5, with 10 bases fitting TRBD1. Sequenced material: peripheral blood. The source of this sequence is a human donor in a cohort sampled during active COVID-19. This CDR3 reads CASCGTGAYQPQHF. CDR3 in DNA: TGTGCCAGTTGCGGGACAGGGGCGTATCAGCCCCAGCATTTT.